A selection of T cell receptor beta chains follows, all from one sample in a study of PD-1 blockade in classical Hodgkin lymphoma. The assay was immunoSEQ multiplex PCR, and TCRdb's table has in-frame clones only and misses some. The repertoire has about 110,000 clones, about 88% of them found once; the top ten carry about 20%. The sample here was peripheral blood mononuclear cells (PBMCs), taken before the second cycle of nivolumab. The receptors here all came from a human donor with classical Hodgkin lymphoma. The CDR3 runs from the conserved cysteine through the conserved F or W. D genes are given only for firm matches. For some rows the clone size is stated as once, few or many, or as a class when expanded; others skip it.

.	TRBV5-4	TRBJ1-2	.	TGTGCCAGCGGCCCCGCCGGTCCCTCTAACTATGGCTACACCTTC	CASGPAGPSNYGYTF
.	TRBV5-1	TRBJ1-2	once	TGCGCCAGCAGAAGTTCTAACTATGGCTACACCTTC	CASRSSNYGYTF
TRBD1	TRBV19	TRBJ2-1	.	TGTGCCAGTAGTGCACAGGGGTACAATGAGCAGTTCTTC	CASSAQGYNEQFF
TRBD1	TRBV2	TRBJ1-2	once	TGTGCCAGCAGACAATCTAGGACAGGGGGCCGCCTCTACACCTTC	CASRQSRTGGRLYTF
TRBD1	TRBV30	TRBJ1-5	.	TGTGCCTGGGGGACAGGGAGCAATCAGCCCCAGCATTTT	CAWGTGSNQPQHF
.	TRBV6-6	TRBJ1-2	.	TGTGCCAGCAGCCCTACGGCGCAAGCTGAAGGCTACACCTTC	CASSPTAQAEGYTF
.	TRBV6-5	TRBJ1-3	once	TGTGCCAGCAGTACAGGCTGGGAGTCTGGAAACACCATATATTTT	CASSTGWESGNTIYF
.	TRBV18	TRBJ2-7	.	TGTGCCAGCTCACCTCTGAGTAGCGACAGCTCCTACGAGCAGTACTTC	CASSPLSSDSSYEQYF
TRBD1	TRBV11-2	TRBJ2-7	.	TGTGCCAGCAGCTCCGCCCAGACAGGGCGGGACGAGCAGTACTTC	CASSSAQTGRDEQYF
.	TRBV19	TRBJ1-5	.	TGTGCCAGTAGTATAGGCCTAGGCAATCAGCCCCAGCATTTT	CASSIGLGNQPQHF
.	TRBV4-1	TRBJ2-7	.	TGCGCCAGCAGCCAAGATGGTTTCACCGAGACCTACGAGCAGTACTTC	CASSQDGFTETYEQYF
.	TRBV2	TRBJ1-1	.	TGTGCCAGCAGTGAAGGCCCGATGTACCTGGGGGCTTTCTTT	CASSEGPMYLGAFF
.	TRBV20-1	TRBJ2-7	.	TGCAGTGCTTTGGGGGATACTGAGCAGTACTTC	CSALGDTEQYF
TRBD1	TRBV19	TRBJ1-2	.	TGTGCCAGTAGTAGACAGGGGATGGAAGGCTACACCTTC	CASSRQGMEGYTF
TRBD1	TRBV19	TRBJ1-2	.	TGTGCCAGTAGTATATCCTACTACGGACAGGGGATAAAAGGCTACACCTTC	CASSISYYGQGIKGYTF
.	TRBV18	TRBJ2-3	.	TGTGCCAGCTCACAGACAGATACGCAGTATTTT	CASSQTDTQYF
TRBD1	TRBV7-2	TRBJ1-1	.	TGTGCCAGCAGCCCGAGCCCAGGGGGATTAGCTGAAGCTTTCTTT	CASSPSPGGLAEAFF
TRBD2	TRBV2	TRBJ2-5	once	TGTGCCAGCAGTGCTGGCGGGAGAGGCGGGGAGACCCAGTACTTC	CASSAGGRGGETQYF
TRBD2	TRBV28	TRBJ2-1	.	TGTGCCAGCAGTTTGGCTAGCGGGACATCAGATGAGCAGTTCTTC	CASSLASGTSDEQFF
.	TRBV11-2	TRBJ1-1	.	TGTGCCAGCAGCTTTACAGGACGGAACACTGAAGCTTTCTTT	CASSFTGRNTEAFF
TRBD2	TRBV5-1	TRBJ2-7	few	TGCGCCAGCAGCCGGACTAGCGGGTACGAGCAGTACTTC	CASSRTSGYEQYF
.	TRBV2	TRBJ1-5	.	TGTGCCAGCAGTTTGTCGGAGAATAGCAATCAGCCCCAGCATTTT	CASSLSENSNQPQHF
.	TRBV5-6	TRBJ2-7	once	TGTGCCAGCAGCTTGGGCGGACTGAACTACGAGCAGTACTTC	CASSLGGLNYEQYF
.	TRBV4-2	TRBJ2-1	.	TGTGCCAGCAGCCAAGATAAGACCCCAGAACACAATGAGCAGTTCTTC	CASSQDKTPEHNEQFF
.	TRBV5-6	TRBJ1-6	.	TGTGCCAGCAGCTTGGCCGTCAGGCAAAGGAGGAATTCACCCCTCCACTTT	CASSLAVRQRRNSPLHF
.	TRBV6-5	TRBJ2-7	.	TGTGCCAGCAGAACCTCAGGGGTTACAGCGTACGAGCAGTACTTC	CASRTSGVTAYEQYF
TRBD1	TRBV28	TRBJ1-5	.	TGTGCCAGCAGTTTATCGTACTTGCGGACAGGGGTGAATCAGCCCCAGCATTTT	CASSLSYLRTGVNQPQHF